This entry lists 2 T cell receptor beta chains sequenced from one sample in a study of cytomegalovirus exposure and HLA in healthy donors (TCRdb year 2017). Library generation was performed with the immunoSEQ multiplex PCR assay. Imported from immuneACCESS, the table was reduced by TCRdb to in-frame sequences with V and J called. These copies leave out some clones; in studies compared against another copy, an unresolved V gene accounts for under half, and the cause of the remainder is not known. A total of about 220,000 clones appear in this sample, around nine tenths of them only once. 2.6% of the sample rests with the top ten. The sample comprised PBMCs. These receptors all stem from a man between 18 and 35 years old in good health and CMV-seronegative.

The rearrangement links TRBV2 to TRBJ2-3, with D possibly TRBD1 on 6 matching bases. The germline gives CDR1 SNHLY, CDR2 FYNNEI. Trimming left V 1 base short and J 0 bases short, with 11 bases between. The CDR3 is 16 residues long. DNA for the CDR3: TGTGCCAGCAGTGAAGGGGGGCACACTAGCACAGATACGCAGTATTTT. Its protein product is CASSEGGHTSTDTQYF.

V is TRBV7-8 and J is TRBJ2-7; D might be TRBD1 (6 bases). The CDR3 is 17 residues long. Germline V lookup: CDR1 SGHVS, CDR2 FQNEAQ. Trimming shortened V by 1 base and J by 0 bases, and 16 bases separated the two germline ends. CDR3 region: CASSLEGVRTASYEQYF. CDR3 coding DNA: TGTGCCAGCAGCTTAGAGGGGGTCCGTACGGCCTCCTACGAGCAGTACTTC.